The entry below describes one T cell receptor (beta chain). Its antigen is still unknown. No clone much larger than this one lies a single base away; base qualities are absent. The germline ends are 10 bases apart after V is trimmed by 1 base and J by 0 bases. CDR1 SGDLS and CDR2 YYNGEE are derived from the germline V gene. The CDR3 goes from the cysteine to the phenylalanine over 15 residues. Solely the CDR3 DNA is kept, with 45 bases framed from the first base. This specimen's treatment or condition label, interpreted: in vitro stimulation with specific CMV peptide epitopes to enrich CMV-specific T cells. This sample is drawn from a study of T cell repertoires in cytomegalovirus infection (dated 2019 in TCRdb). Background on the whole study: Alongside well-studied HLA-B-restricted epitopes, the peptide stimulations were aimed at recently identified HLA-C-restricted CMV epitopes, whose presentation resists viral immunomodulation. Donor HLA type was relevant to the analysis, because carriage of CMV infection together with the matching HLA type was indicated by public TCR beta signatures. General study outcomes and caveats: The ex vivo response was dominated by HLA-C-restricted CMV-specific TCR beta clonotypes, which also provided the single most frequent clonotype in two of eight donors. In both this cohort and an independent roughly 360-donor cohort, the cumulative frequency of public TCR beta family members distinguished carriers of CMV infection plus the relevant HLA type.

Sequencing used an Illumina HiSeq 1500. Starting from the raw public reads, TCRdb applied fastp trimming at Q25, assembled clones with MiXCR and retained in-frame beta chains. When rows share a CDR3 protein, they turn into one entry using the most common DNA and genes. Present in this sample are 30,000 to 40,000 distinct CDR3 sequences, approximately 52% of which were seen just once. The ten largest clones represent 75% to 95% of the sample. The source material was CD8+ T cells from cultured PBMCs, sampled from culture after CMV antigen stimulation. The TCR was taken from a human donor in good health (CMV status not recorded). Some clones in this sample may be carry-over from other donors' samples. The chain joins TRBV9 to TRBJ1-1; the D region possibly corresponds to TRBD1 (5 bases align). The CDR3 protein: CASSVQGSMNTEAFF. The sequenced DNA: TGTGCCAGCAGCGTACAGGGAAGCATGAACACTGAAGCTTTCTTT.